There are a few counts of the clone carrying this TCR beta chain. This entry belongs to a study of blood T cell repertoires in COVID-19. At the level of the study: COVID-19 samples collected from the United States, Italy and Spain covered acute and convalescent phases. Sample material is recorded as cDNA or gDNA derived from T cells, B-cell-depleted T cells, or PBMCs.

Original processing methods: From reference gene primer amplification, estimates of nucleated cell counts were derived. Repertoires were generated with immunoSEQ multiplex PCR, while TCRdb's copy carries only in-frame clones and drops some. The D gene and trimming were derived from the DNA, and the V and J assignments and clone size from that table. The sample includes around 100,000 clones, roughly 87% of them seen just once. CDR1 and CDR2 (germline): SGHTA, FQGTGA. Trimming took 1 base from V and 4 from J; bases not matched to a gene: 4. This CDR3 has 15 amino acids. This sequence joins TRBV7-3 and TRBJ2-7, with 10 positions matching TRBD1. This clonotype was sampled from a woman over 75 in a cohort sampled during active COVID-19. The sample was peripheral blood. The CDR3 reads CASSLNGQGVYEQYF. CDR3 nucleotide sequence: TGTGCCAGCAGCTTAAACGGACAGGGGGTATACGAGCAGTACTTC.